One sample yielded the 10 T cell receptor beta chains listed below, sequenced in a study of radiotherapy plus CTLA-4 blockade in lung cancer. Here immunoSEQ multiplex PCR was the method, and the copy in TCRdb shows in-frame clones only, minus some. The sample lists fewer than 55,000 clones; 70% to 90% were seen once. Sequencing was performed on peripheral blood, taken from a patient treated with radiotherapy plus ipilimumab. The receptor set was obtained from a human donor with non-small cell lung cancer whose response to radiotherapy plus ipilimumab could not be evaluated.

The rearrangement joins TRBV18 to TRBJ1-5, with 9 nucleotides matching TRBD1. The CDR3 loop spans 14 amino acids. Germline V gene lookup returns CDR1 KGHSH and CDR2 LQKENI. V dropped 6 bases and J dropped 5; count of bases not matched to a gene: 5. CDR3 nucleotides: TGTGCCAGCTCCCAACAGGGGGCAGATCAGCCCCAGCATTTT. It is translated as CASSQQGADQPQHF.

The chain carries TRBV2 and TRBJ2-5; TRBD2 aligns across 9 bases. Germline V gene sequence: CDR1 SNHLY, CDR2 FYNNEI. The CDR3 is 14 residues long. Trimming cost V 2 bases and J 5 bases; bases outside gene matches: 3. The CDR3 DNA reads as TGTGCCAGCAGTGAACCTAGCGGGAAGGAGACCCAGTACTTC. Its protein product is CASSEPSGKETQYF.

The chain combines TRBV6-4 with TRBJ2-1; TRBD2 might be the D (6 bases). V dropped 0 bases and J dropped 7 bases, with 10 bases sitting between them. CDR1 is MRHNA, CDR2 SNTAGT, per germline. The CDR3 length is 14 residues. CDR3: CASSDSGTGNEQFF. The CDR3 DNA sequence: TGTGCCAGCAGTGACTCGGGGACTGGAAATGAGCAGTTCTTC.

This clone turned up a few times. This chain joins TRBV19 and TRBJ2-3, with 14 bases matching TRBD2. In germline, CDR1 is LNHDA, CDR2 SQIVND (reference sequence). The CDR3 covers 19 residues. Germline trimming cut 4 bases from V and 7 bases from J; bases unmatched to any gene: 16. The CDR3 sequence is CASSRTAPRLAGGSNTQYF. The CDR3 DNA reads as TGTGCCAGTAGTAGGACGGCACCTCGACTAGCGGGAGGGTCAAATACGCAGTATTTT.

The chain carries TRBV28 and TRBJ1-5; D may be TRBD1 (5 bases). V shed 8 bases and J shed 3 bases, with 17 bases lying between them. Germline CDR1 and CDR2: MDHEN and SYDVKM. The CDR3 totals 15 residues. In DNA form, the CDR3 reads TGTGCCAGCTTAGTCCAGGGTAAGGCCAATCAGCCCCAGCATTTT. The encoded protein is CASLVQGKANQPQHF.

The chain carries TRBV28 and TRBJ2-1; 10 bases are shared with TRBD2. V was clipped by 3 bases and J by 5 bases; unmatched bases: 7. This CDR3 region has 16 residues. CDR1 and CDR2 from the germline V gene are MDHEN and SYDVKM. CDR3 in amino acids: CASSLLGLAAHNEQFF. CDR3 coding DNA: TGTGCCAGCAGTTTGCTCGGACTAGCGGCCCACAATGAGCAGTTCTTC.

This chain connects TRBV13 to TRBJ2-7, with 11 nucleotides matching TRBD1. Germline CDR1 reads PRHDT; CDR2 reads FYEKMQ (reference sequence). The CDR3 has 15 amino acids. V trimming: 3 bases; J trimming: 3 bases; junction bases outside the gene matches: 4. The CDR3 region is CASSLGQGEDYEQYF. As DNA, the CDR3 is TGTGCCAGCAGCTTGGGACAGGGGGAGGACTACGAGCAGTACTTC.

The chain recombines TRBV4-3 with TRBJ2-1, with D maybe TRBD2 (6 bases). V was pared by 4 bases and J by 7 bases, with 20 bases between. CDR3 size: 16 residues. CDR1 is LGHNA and CDR2 is YSLEER in the germline V gene. The CDR3 is CASSPEAGYPRNEQFF. CDR3 DNA sequence: TGCGCCAGCAGCCCCGAAGCGGGCTACCCCAGGAATGAGCAGTTCTTC.

The chain recombines TRBV28 with TRBJ2-7; 9 bases are a match to TRBD1. Per germline, CDR1 MDHEN and CDR2 SYDVKM. This CDR3 region has 15 residues. Unmatched junction bases numbered 8, after V lost 5 bases and J lost 3 bases. In DNA form, the CDR3 reads TGTGCCAGCAGTGGACCGGGACAGGGCCTCTACGAGCAGTACTTC. The encoded protein is CASSGPGQGLYEQYF. Supplemented by reference TRBV28 and TRBJ2-7, the full variable domain reads DVKVTQSSRYLVKRTGEKVFLECVQDMDHENMFWYRQDPGLGLRLIYFSYDVKMKEKGDIPEGYSVSREKKERFSLILESASTNQTSMYLCASSGPGQGLYEQYFGPGTRLTVT.

The rearrangement links TRBV28 to TRBJ1-1, with 7 bases that match TRBD1. The V gene's germline CDR1 is MDHEN and CDR2 SYDVKM. This CDR3 has 12 amino acids. The CDR3 reads CATEDRLKEAFF. In DNA form, the CDR3 reads TGTGCGACTGAGGACAGGCTTAAGGAAGCTTTCTTT.